Sequencing of this T cell receptor (beta chain) was carried out in a study of T cell responses to AZD1222 COVID-19 vaccine. Of note for this clone: Its matching antigen is unknown.

Germline CDR1 is SGHRS and CDR2 is YFSETQ. Trimming cost V 0 bases and J 0 bases, with 8 bases left between them. The CDR3 extends over 15 amino acids. Study-level results: Repertoire samples came only from after the peak T cell response. The number of AZD1222 recipients seropositive at baseline was only five or six. Spike-specific TCR repertoires showed rising breadth and depth after two AZD1222 doses.

Method: immunoSEQ multiplex PCR; TCRdb's copy keeps in-frame clones and lacks some. The sample shows 85,000 to 130,000 clones, around 90% of them seen only once. This chain uses TRBV5-1 with TRBJ2-3; D possibly corresponds to TRBD1 (6 bases). The source material was peripheral blood, sampled on day 0 of AZD1222 vaccination. This TCR was sampled from an adult in good health. CDR3 protein: CASSLEGHSTDTQYF. CDR3 sequence (DNA): TGCGCCAGCAGCTTGGAGGGACACAGCACAGATACGCAGTATTTT.